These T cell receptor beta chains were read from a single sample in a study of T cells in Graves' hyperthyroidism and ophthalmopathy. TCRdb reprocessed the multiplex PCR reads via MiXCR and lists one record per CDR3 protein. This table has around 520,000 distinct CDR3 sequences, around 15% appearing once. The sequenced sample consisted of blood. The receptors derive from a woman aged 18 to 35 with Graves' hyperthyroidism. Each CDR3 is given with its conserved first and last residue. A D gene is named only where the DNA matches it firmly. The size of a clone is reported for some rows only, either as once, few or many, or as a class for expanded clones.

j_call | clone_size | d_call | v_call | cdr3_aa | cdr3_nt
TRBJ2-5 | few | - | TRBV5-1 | CASSLDGGVEETQYF | TGCGCCAGCAGCTTGGATGGCGGGGTAGAAGAGACCCAGTACTTC
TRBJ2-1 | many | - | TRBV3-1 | CASSHGDEQFF | TGTGCCAGCAGCCACGGCGATGAGCAGTTCTTC
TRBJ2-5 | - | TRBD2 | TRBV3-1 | CASSLQAGRVETQYF | TGTGCCAGCAGCCTACAAGCGGGGAGGGTTGAGACCCAGTACTTC
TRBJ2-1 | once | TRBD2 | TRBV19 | CASSIEDVLADSNEQFF | TGTGCCAGTAGTATAGAGGACGTACTAGCGGACTCCAATGAGCAGTTCTTC
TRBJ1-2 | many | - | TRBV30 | CAWSVIRRWNYGYTF | TGTGCCTGGAGTGTCATCAGGAGATGGAACTATGGCTACACCTTC
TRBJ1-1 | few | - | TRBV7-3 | CASSWVHGGLGMNTEAFF | TGTGCCAGCAGCTGGGTCCACGGCGGGTTGGGGATGAACACTGAAGCTTTCTTT
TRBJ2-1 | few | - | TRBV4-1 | CASRRGVVTNEQFF | TGCGCCAGCAGAAGGGGGGTAGTTACAAATGAGCAGTTCTTC
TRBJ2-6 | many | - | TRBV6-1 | CASTQVRATGANVLTF | TGTGCCAGCACCCAAGTCCGGGCAACTGGGGCCAACGTCCTGACTTTC
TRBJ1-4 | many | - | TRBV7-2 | CASSTQKGEKLFF | TGTGCCAGCAGCACCCAAAAGGGGGAAAAACTGTTTTTT
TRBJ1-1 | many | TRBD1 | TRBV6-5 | CASSYLGDRGRAFF | TGTGCCAGCAGTTACTTAGGGGACAGGGGGCGAGCTTTCTTT
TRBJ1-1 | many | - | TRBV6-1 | CASTPAGNTEAFF | TGTGCCAGCACCCCCGCGGGGAACACTGAAGCTTTCTTT
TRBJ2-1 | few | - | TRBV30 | CAWSVPGGAGKFF | TGTGCCTGGAGTGTTCCAGGCGGGGCGGGGAAGTTCTTC
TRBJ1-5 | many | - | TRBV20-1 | CSASRGGANQPQHF | TGCAGTGCTAGTAGGGGGGGGGCTAATCAGCCCCAGCATTTT
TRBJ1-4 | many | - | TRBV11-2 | CASSSQGYEKLFF | TGTGCCAGCAGCTCACAGGGTTATGAAAAACTGTTTTTT
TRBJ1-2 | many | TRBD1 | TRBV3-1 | CASSYQGVEYGYTF | TGTGCCAGCAGCTACCAGGGGGTTGAGTATGGCTACACCTTC
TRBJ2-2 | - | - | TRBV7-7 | CASSAQRTGELFF | TGTGCCAGCAGCGCTCAGAGGACCGGGGAGCTGTTTTTT
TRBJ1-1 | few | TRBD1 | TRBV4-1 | CASARRQGADTEAFF | TGCGCCAGCGCCCGACGGCAGGGGGCGGACACTGAAGCTTTCTTT
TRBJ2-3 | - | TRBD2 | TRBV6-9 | CASSYLAGADTQYF | TGTGCCAGCAGTTACCTAGCGGGAGCGGATACGCAGTATTTT
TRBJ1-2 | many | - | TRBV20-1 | CSATDWAGFQGYTF | TGCAGTGCCACCGACTGGGCAGGATTTCAAGGCTACACCTTC
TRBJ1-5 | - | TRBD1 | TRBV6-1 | CASGQGIYQPQHF | TGTGCCAGCGGACAGGGCATTTATCAGCCCCAGCATTTT
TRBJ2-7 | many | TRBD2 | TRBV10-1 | CASSVSGRINEQYF | TGCGCCAGCAGTGTTAGCGGGAGGATAAACGAGCAGTACTTC
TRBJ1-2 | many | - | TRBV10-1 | CASSDDGNYGYTF | TGCGCCAGCAGTGACGACGGTAACTATGGCTACACCTTC
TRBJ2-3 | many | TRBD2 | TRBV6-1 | CASSLSGREADTQYF | TGTGCCAGCAGTCTTAGCGGGAGGGAGGCAGATACGCAGTATTTT
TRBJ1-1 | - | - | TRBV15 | CATSRDLGNTEAFF | TGTGCCACCAGCAGAGATTTAGGGAACACTGAAGCTTTCTTT
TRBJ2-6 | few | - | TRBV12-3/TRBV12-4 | CASKRGPNSGANVLTF | TGTGCCAGCAAGAGGGGCCCCAACTCTGGGGCCAACGTCCTGACTTTC
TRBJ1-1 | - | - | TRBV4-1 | CASSQESRAEAFF | TGCGCCAGCAGCCAAGAAAGTAGGGCTGAAGCTTTCTTT
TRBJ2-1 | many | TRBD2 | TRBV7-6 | CASRLLAGINNEQFF | TGTGCCAGCAGGTTACTAGCGGGAATCAACAATGAGCAGTTCTTC
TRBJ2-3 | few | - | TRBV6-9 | CASSPFSTDTQYF | TGTGCCAGCAGCCCCTTTTCCACAGATACGCAGTATTTT
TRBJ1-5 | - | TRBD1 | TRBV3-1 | CASSQVDRGVRQPQHF | TGTGCCAGCAGCCAAGTGGACAGGGGAGTTCGGCAGCCCCAGCATTTT
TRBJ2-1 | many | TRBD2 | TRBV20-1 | CSASGRATYNEQFF | TGCAGTGCTAGCGGGAGGGCCACCTACAATGAGCAGTTCTTC
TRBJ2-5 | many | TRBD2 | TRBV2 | CASAAPLAGGETQYF | TGTGCCAGCGCCGCTCCACTAGCGGGGGGCGAGACCCAGTACTTC
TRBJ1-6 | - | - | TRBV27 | CASNPNGLYNSPLHF | TGTGCCAGCAACCCCAACGGTCTCTATAATTCACCCCTCCACTTT
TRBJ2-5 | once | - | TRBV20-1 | CSARDRGRRETQYF | TGCAGTGCTAGAGATCGTGGGAGACGAGAGACCCAGTACTTC
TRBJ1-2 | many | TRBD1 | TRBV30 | CASPRDRGLYGYTF | TGTGCCTCACCCCGGGACAGGGGACTCTATGGCTACACCTTC
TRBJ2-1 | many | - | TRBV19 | CASSIGSAYNEQFF | TGTGCCAGTAGTATAGGGTCAGCCTACAATGAGCAGTTCTTC
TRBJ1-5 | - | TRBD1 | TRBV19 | CASSIGQGAGLGNQPQHF | TGTGCCAGTAGTATCGGACAGGGGGCTGGGCTGGGCAATCAGCCCCAGCATTTT
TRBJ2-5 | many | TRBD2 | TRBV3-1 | CASSPTGGRSRTQYF | TGTGCCAGCAGCCCCACTGGCGGGAGGTCACGAACCCAGTACTTC
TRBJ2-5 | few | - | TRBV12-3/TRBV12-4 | CASSLIRGRFETQYF | TGTGCCAGCAGTTTGATACGGGGGAGATTCGAGACCCAGTACTTC
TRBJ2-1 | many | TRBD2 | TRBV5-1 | CASSLGGASGRGEQFF | TGCGCCAGCAGCTTGGGAGGCGCTAGCGGGAGAGGAGAGCAGTTCTTC
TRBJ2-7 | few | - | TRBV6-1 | CASSYTPGWNYEQYF | TGTGCCAGCAGCTACACCCCTGGGTGGAACTACGAGCAGTACTTC
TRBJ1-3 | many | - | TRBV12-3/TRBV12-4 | CASRGGTWAGNTIYF | TGTGCCAGCAGGGGTGGGACCTGGGCTGGAAACACCATATATTTT
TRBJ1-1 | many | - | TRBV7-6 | CASSLAGPPDRLHTEAFF | TGTGCCAGCAGCTTAGCGGGCCCCCCCGACAGGTTGCACACTGAAGCTTTCTTT
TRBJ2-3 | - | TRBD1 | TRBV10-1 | CASSEGRGLTDTQYF | TGCGCCAGCAGTGAAGGCAGGGGGCTTACAGATACGCAGTATTTT
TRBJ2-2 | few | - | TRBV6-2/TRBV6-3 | CAASRAGELFF | TGTGCCGCATCCAGGGCCGGGGAGCTGTTTTTT
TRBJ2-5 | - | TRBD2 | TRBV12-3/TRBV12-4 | CASSFLSGRETQYF | TGTGCCAGCAGTTTTTTGAGCGGGAGAGAGACCCAGTACTTC
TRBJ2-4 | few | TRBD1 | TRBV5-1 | CASSLTSTGAGDIQYF | TGCGCCAGCAGCTTAACCTCGACAGGGGCTGGGGACATTCAGTACTTC
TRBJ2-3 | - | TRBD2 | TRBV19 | CASSTLAGASDTQYF | TGTGCCAGTAGTACGTTAGCGGGAGCATCAGATACGCAGTATTTT
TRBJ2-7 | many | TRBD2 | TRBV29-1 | CSVDGTSGTYEQYF | TGCAGCGTTGACGGGACTAGCGGGACCTACGAGCAGTACTTC
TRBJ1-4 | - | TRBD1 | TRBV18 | CASSPRPVQGTGLFF | TGTGCCAGCTCACCACGACCCGTACAGGGGACAGGTCTGTTTTTT
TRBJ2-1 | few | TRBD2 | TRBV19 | CASSRALPGLAGGSSYNEQFF | TGTGCCAGTAGTCGGGCCCTACCGGGACTAGCGGGAGGCAGCTCCTACAATGAGCAGTTCTTC
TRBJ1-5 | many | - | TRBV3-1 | CASSPAGLNQPQHF | TGTGCCAGCAGCCCGGCCGGGTTGAATCAGCCCCAGCATTTT
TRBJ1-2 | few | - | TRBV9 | CASSDRTAHYGYTF | TGTGCCAGCAGCGACCGGACAGCTCACTATGGCTACACCTTC
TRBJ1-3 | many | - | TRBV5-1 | CASSLGWANSGNTIYF | TGCGCCAGCAGCTTGGGATGGGCCAACTCTGGAAACACCATATATTTT
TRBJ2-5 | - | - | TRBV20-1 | CSASPRTGTQYF | TGCAGTGCTAGCCCCAGGACTGGGACCCAGTACTTC
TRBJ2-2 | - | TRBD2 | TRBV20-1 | CSAPGRTNTGELFF | TGCAGTGCCCCCGGGAGGACTAACACCGGGGAGCTGTTTTTT
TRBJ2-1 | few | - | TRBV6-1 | CATQIRYEQFF | TGTGCCACCCAAATTCGCTATGAGCAGTTCTTC
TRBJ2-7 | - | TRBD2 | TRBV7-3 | CASSPSLAGASYEQYF | TGTGCCAGCAGCCCTAGTCTAGCGGGGGCCTCCTACGAGCAGTACTTC